This TCR beta chain was recorded in a study of T cells in tuberculosis. About the study: Sequenced TCRs come from CD1B-GMM tetramer-binding T cells. This South African cohort compared adolescents with or without latent tuberculosis against adults with active tuberculosis.

TCRdb keeps only in-frame clones here, not all; method: immunoSEQ multiplex PCR. The table has more than 9,000 clones, approximately 94% seen once. The V gene end was trimmed by 4 bases and the J gene end by 6 bases; junction bases not matched to a gene: 9. CDR3 length: 15 residues. The germline V gene encodes CDR1 SGHRS and CDR2 YFSETQ. This sequence originates from an adult with tuberculosis. Sequencing input: PBMCs. The chain employs TRBV5-1 and TRBJ2-7; TRBD2 matches 11 bases. Here the CDR3 reads CASSPRTSGSGEQYF. DNA of the CDR3: TGCGCCAGCAGCCCCCGGACTAGCGGGTCCGGCGAGCAGTACTTC.